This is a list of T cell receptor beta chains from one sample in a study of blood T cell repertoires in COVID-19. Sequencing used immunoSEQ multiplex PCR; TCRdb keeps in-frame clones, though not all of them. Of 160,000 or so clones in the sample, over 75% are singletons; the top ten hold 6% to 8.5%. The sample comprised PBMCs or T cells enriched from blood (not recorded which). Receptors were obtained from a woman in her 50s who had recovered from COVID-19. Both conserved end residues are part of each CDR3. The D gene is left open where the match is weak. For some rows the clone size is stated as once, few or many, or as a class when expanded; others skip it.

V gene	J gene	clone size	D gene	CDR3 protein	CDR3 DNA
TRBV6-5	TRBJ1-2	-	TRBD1	CASSLYTTGNYGYTF	TGTGCCAGCAGTCTATACACGACAGGGAACTATGGCTACACCTTC
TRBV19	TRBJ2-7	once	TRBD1	CASSIRGPYEQYF	TGTGCCAGTAGTATCAGGGGGCCCTACGAGCAGTACTTC
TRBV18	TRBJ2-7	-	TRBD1	CASSLGSGTGRYEQYF	TGTGCCAGCTCACTAGGATCCGGGACAGGGAGGTACGAGCAGTACTTC
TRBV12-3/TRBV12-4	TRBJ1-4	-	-	CASSMAAEKVFF	TGTGCCAGCAGCATGGCCGCGGAAAAGGTGTTTTTT
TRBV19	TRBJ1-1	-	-	CASSKRTQVGGTEAFF	TGTGCCAGTAGTAAACGGACACAGGTGGGGGGCACTGAAGCTTTCTTT
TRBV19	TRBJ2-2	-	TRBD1	CASIEDRVPGELFF	TGTGCCAGTATAGAGGACAGGGTACCCGGGGAGCTGTTTTTT
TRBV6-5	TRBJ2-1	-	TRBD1	CASSRDRGHEQFF	TGTGCCAGCAGCCGGGACAGGGGGCATGAGCAGTTCTTC
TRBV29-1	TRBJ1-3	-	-	CSVAAGVGNTIYF	TGCAGCGTCGCGGCAGGGGTTGGAAACACCATATATTTT
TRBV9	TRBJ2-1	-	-	CASSRGGAYNEQFF	TGTGCCAGCAGCCGAGGGGGAGCCTACAATGAGCAGTTCTTC
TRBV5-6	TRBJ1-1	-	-	CASSLPQGRGRTEAFF	TGTGCCAGCAGCTTGCCCCAGGGGAGGGGAAGAACTGAAGCTTTCTTT
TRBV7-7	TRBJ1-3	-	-	CASSPGGINTIYF	TGTGCCAGCAGCCCTGGGGGGATCAACACCATATATTTT
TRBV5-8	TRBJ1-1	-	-	CASRRGRETEAFF	TGTGCCAGCAGGCGGGGACGTGAAACTGAAGCTTTCTTT
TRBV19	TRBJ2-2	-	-	CASSTVQTGELFF	TGTGCCAGTAGTACAGTTCAAACCGGGGAGCTGTTTTTT
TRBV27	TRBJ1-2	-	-	CASAGTINYGYTF	TGTGCCAGCGCCGGGACAATTAACTATGGCTACACCTTC
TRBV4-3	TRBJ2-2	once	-	CASSQDVRAGELFF	TGCGCCAGCAGCCAAGATGTGAGAGCCGGGGAGCTGTTTTTT
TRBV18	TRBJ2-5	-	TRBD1	CASSLNRGQETQYF	TGTGCCAGCTCGTTAAACAGGGGTCAAGAGACCCAGTACTTC
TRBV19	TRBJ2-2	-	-	CASSTWSGENTGELFF	TGTGCCAGTAGTACCTGGTCGGGAGAGAACACCGGGGAGCTGTTTTTT
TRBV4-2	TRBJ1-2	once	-	CASSQDAVAGSYGYTF	TGTGCCAGCAGCCAAGACGCTGTCGCGGGGAGCTATGGCTACACCTTC
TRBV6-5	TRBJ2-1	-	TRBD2	CASSSSSGGSYNEQFF	TGTGCCAGCAGTTCCTCTAGCGGGGGATCATACAATGAGCAGTTCTTC
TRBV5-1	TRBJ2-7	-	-	CASSLGGLSYEQYF	TGCGCCAGCAGCTTGGGGGGCCTATCCTACGAGCAGTACTTC
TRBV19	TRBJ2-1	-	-	CASSGPRGGEQFF	TGTGCCAGTAGTGGACCTAGGGGGGGTGAGCAGTTCTTC
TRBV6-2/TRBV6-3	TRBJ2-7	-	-	CASSHQTGLQDEQYF	TGTGCCAGCAGTCATCAGACAGGACTTCAGGACGAGCAGTACTTC
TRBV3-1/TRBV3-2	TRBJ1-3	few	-	CASSRQGAGNTIYF	TGTGCCAGCAGCCGCCAGGGTGCTGGAAACACCATATATTTT
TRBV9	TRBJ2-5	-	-	CASSVGAGQETQYF	TGTGCCAGCAGCGTAGGGGCCGGCCAAGAGACCCAGTACTTC
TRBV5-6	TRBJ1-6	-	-	CASSLDGASALAPLHF	TGTGCCAGCAGCTTAGATGGGGCATCTGCTCTTGCACCCCTCCACTTT